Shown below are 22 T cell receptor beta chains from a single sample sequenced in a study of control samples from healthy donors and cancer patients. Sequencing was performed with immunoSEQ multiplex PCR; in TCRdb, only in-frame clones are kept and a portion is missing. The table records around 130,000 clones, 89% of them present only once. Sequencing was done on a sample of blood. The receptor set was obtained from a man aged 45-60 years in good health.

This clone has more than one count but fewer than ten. CDR3 nucleotide sequence: TGTGCCAGCAGTTACAGGATGGCAGAGAATGAAAAACTGTTTTTT. Translation gives CASSYRMAENEKLFF. This chain connects TRBV6-6 to TRBJ1-4, with D unclear. The CDR3 covers 15 residues. V lost 2 bases, J lost 5 bases, and 12 bases lay in between. Looked up from germline, CDR1 is MNHNY and CDR2 is SVGAGI (reference sequence).

The CDR3 sequence is CASSVASRDRTTDTQYF. The CDR3 region has the DNA TGTGCCAGCAGCGTAGCCTCGAGGGACAGGACAACAGATACGCAGTATTTT. The rearrangement links TRBV9 to TRBJ2-3; 8 bases match TRBD1. Germline V gives CDR1 SGDLS, CDR2 YYNGEE. CDR3 length: 17 residues. With 0 bases clipped from V and 3 bases from J, the junction kept 9 bases outside the gene matches.

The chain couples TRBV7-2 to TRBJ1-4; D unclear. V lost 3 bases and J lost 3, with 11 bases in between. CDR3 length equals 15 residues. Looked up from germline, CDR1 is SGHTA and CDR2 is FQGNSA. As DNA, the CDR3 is TGTGCCAGCAGCTTTGACGGCGGGTCTAATGAAAAACTGTTTTTT. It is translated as CASSFDGGSNEKLFF.

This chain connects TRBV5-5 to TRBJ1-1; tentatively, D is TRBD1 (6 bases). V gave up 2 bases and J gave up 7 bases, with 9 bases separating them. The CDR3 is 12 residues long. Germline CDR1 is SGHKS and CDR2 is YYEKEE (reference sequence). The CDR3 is CASSFSGVEAFF. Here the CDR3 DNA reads TGTGCCAGCAGCTTCTCAGGGGTTGAAGCTTTCTTT.

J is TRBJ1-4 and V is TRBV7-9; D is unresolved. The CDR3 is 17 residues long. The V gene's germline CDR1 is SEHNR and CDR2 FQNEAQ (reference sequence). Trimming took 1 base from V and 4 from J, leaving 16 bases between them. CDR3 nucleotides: TGTGCCAGCAGCTTAGAATTGGGTTATATTGGTAATGAAAAACTGTTTTTT. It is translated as CASSLELGYIGNEKLFF.

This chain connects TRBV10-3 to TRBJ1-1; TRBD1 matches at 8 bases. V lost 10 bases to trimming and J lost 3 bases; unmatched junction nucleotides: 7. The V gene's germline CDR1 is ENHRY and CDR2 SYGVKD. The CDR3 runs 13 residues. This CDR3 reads CATSQGGYTEAFF. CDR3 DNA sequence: TGTGCCACCTCACAGGGGGGATACACTGAAGCTTTCTTT.

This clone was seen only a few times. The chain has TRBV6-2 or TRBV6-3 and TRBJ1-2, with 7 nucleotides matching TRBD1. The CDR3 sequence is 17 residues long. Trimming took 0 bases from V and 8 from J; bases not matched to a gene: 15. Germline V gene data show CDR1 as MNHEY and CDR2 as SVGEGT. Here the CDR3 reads CASSYSFPRVQGSGYTF. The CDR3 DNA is TGTGCCAGCAGTTACTCGTTCCCCCGTGTACAGGGGTCCGGCTACACCTTC.

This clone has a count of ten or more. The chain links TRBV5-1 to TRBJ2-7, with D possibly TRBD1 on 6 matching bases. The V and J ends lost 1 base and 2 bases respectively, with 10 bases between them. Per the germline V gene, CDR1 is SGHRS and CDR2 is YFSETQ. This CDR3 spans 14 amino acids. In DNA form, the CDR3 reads TGCGCCAGCAGCTTGACGACAGGCGCCTACGAGCAGTACTTC. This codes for CASSLTTGAYEQYF.

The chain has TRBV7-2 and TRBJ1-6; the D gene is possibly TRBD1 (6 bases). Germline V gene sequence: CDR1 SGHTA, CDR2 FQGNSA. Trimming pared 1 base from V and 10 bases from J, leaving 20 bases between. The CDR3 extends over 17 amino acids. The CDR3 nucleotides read TGTGCCAGCAGCTTAGGAGTTGCAGGGGTAGGGTACTCACCCCTCCACTTT. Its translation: CASSLGVAGVGYSPLHF.

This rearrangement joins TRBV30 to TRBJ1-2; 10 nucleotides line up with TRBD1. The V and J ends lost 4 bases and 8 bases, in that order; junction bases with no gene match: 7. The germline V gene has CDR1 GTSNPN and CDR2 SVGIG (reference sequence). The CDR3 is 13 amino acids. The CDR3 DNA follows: TGTGCCTGGAATCGACAGGGGGCAGGAGGCTACACCTTC. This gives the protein CAWNRQGAGGYTF.

In DNA, the CDR3 is TGTGCCAGCAGCCCTCTACAGAATACTGAAGCTTTCTTT. As protein: CASSPLQNTEAFF. The rearrangement joins TRBV16 to TRBJ1-1; no clear D gene. Between the trimmed V and J ends, which lost 4 bases and 5 bases, there was a span of 11 bases. CDR1 and CDR2 (germline): KGHSY, FQNENV. CDR3 length: 13 amino acids.

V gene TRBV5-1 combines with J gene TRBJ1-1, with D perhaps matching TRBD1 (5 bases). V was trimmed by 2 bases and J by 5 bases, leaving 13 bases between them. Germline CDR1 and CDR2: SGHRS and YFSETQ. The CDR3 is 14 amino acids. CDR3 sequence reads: CASSLEGAGTEAFF. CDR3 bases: TGCGCCAGCAGCTTAGAAGGGGCGGGAACTGAAGCTTTCTTT.

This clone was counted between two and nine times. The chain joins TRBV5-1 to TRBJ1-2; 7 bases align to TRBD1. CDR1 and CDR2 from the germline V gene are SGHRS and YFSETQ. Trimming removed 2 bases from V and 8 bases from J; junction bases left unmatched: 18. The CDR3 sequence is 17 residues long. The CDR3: CASSFPTGEEGRRGYTF. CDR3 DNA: TGCGCCAGCAGCTTTCCTACAGGGGAGGAGGGTAGAAGAGGCTACACCTTC.

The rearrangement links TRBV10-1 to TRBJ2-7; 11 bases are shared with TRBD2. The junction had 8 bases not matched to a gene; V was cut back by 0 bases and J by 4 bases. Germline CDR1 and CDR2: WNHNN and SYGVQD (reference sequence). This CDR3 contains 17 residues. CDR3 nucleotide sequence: TGCGCCAGCAGTGAGTCCCGTCTAGCGGGAGGTAAGTACGAGCAGTACTTC. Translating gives CASSESRLAGGKYEQYF.

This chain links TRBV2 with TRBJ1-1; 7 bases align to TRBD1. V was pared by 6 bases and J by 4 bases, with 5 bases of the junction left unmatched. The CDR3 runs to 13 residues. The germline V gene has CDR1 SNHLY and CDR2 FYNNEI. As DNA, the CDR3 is TGTGCCAGCAGAGGACAGGTTGCCACTGAAGCTTTCTTT. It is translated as CASRGQVATEAFF.

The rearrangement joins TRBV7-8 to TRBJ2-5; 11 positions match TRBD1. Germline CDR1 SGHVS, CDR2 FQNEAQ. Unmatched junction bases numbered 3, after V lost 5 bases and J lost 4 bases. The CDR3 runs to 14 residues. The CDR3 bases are TGTGCCAGCAGCCCGGGGACAGGGGGAGAGACCCAGTACTTC. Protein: CASSPGTGGETQYF.

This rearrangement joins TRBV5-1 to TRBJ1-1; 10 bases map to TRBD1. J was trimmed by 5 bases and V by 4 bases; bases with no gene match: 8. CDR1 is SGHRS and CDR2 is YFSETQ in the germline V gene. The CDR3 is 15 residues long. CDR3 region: CASSDDRGQKTEAFF. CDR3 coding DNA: TGCGCCAGCAGCGACGACAGGGGGCAGAAAACTGAAGCTTTCTTT.

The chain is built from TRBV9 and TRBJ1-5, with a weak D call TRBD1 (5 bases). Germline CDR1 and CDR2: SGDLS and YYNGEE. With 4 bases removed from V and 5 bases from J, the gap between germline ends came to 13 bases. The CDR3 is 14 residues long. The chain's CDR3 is CASSPGLRDQPQHF. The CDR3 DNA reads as TGTGCCAGCAGCCCAGGGTTACGAGATCAGCCCCAGCATTTT. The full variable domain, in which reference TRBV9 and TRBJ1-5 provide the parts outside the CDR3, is DSGVTQTPKHLITATGQRVTLRCSPRSGDLSVYWYQQSLDQGLQFLIQYYNGEERAKGNILERFSAQQFPDLHSELNLSSLELGDSALYFCASSPGLRDQPQHFGDGTRLSIL.

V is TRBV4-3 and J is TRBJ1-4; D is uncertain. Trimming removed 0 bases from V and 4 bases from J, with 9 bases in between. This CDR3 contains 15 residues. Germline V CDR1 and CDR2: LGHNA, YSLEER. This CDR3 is CASSQDMGYNEKLFF. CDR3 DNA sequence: TGCGCCAGCAGCCAAGACATGGGGTATAATGAAAAACTGTTTTTT.

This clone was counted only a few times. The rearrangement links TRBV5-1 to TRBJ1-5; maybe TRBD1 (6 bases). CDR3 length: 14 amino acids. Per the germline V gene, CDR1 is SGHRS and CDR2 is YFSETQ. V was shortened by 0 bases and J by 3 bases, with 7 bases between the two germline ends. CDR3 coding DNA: TGCGCCAGCAGCTTGGGGACAGACAATCAGCCCCAGCATTTT. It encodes CASSLGTDNQPQHF.

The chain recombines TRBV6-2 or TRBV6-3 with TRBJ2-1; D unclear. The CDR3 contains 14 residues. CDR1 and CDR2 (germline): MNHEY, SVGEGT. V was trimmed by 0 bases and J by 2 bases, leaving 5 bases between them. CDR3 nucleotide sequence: TGTGCCAGCAGTTACTCGAGGCCCTACAATGAGCAGTTCTTC. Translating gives CASSYSRPYNEQFF.

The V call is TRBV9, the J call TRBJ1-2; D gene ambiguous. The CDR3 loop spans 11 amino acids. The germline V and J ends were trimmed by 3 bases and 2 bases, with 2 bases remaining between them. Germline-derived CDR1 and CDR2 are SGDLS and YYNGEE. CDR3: CASSGNYGYTF. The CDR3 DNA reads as TGTGCCAGCAGCGGGAACTATGGCTACACCTTC.